A single sample is the source of the 3 T cell receptor beta chains below, sequenced in a study of cytomegalovirus exposure and HLA in healthy donors. The method was immunoSEQ multiplex PCR; TCRdb's version includes in-frame clones alone and lacks a portion of them. Of hundreds of thousands of clones listed, approximately 83% were seen once; the top ten hold about an eighth. Material: PBMCs. The receptors come from a woman under 40 in good health and CMV-seropositive.

The DNA for the CDR3 is TGTGCCAGCAGTTACTCGTCTCCAGGGTCGAACACTGAAGCTTTCTTT. It encodes CASSYSSPGSNTEAFF. This chain links TRBV6-5 with TRBJ1-1; a weak D match, TRBD1 (5 bases). The CDR3 runs to 16 residues. The V and J ends lost 0 bases and 1 base respectively, with 12 bases between them. Germline CDR1 MNHEY, CDR2 SVGAGI.

The chain has TRBV28 and TRBJ1-1; D is unresolved. The CDR3 runs to 13 residues. Looked up from germline, CDR1 is MDHEN and CDR2 is SYDVKM. Trimming removed 2 bases from V and 8 bases from J, with 12 bases in between. Here the CDR3 DNA reads TGTGCCAGCAGTTTAAATAGGGTAGGAGAAGCTTTCTTT. The encoded protein is CASSLNRVGEAFF.

The chain combines TRBV13 with TRBJ2-5; 10 nucleotides agree with TRBD1. This CDR3 is built from 16 residues. Trimming cost V 5 bases and J 2 bases; bases outside gene matches: 8. Germline CDR1 reads PRHDT; CDR2 reads FYEKMQ (reference sequence). The CDR3 sequence is CASSNRQGALQETQYF. In DNA, the CDR3 is TGTGCCAGCAGCAATAGACAGGGGGCTCTTCAAGAGACCCAGTACTTC. Full variable domain (outside the CDR3, taken from reference TRBV13 and TRBJ2-5): AAGVIQSPRHLIKEKRETATLKCYPIPRHDTVYWYQQGPGQDPQFLISFYEKMQSDKGSIPDRFSAQQFSDYHSELNMSSLELGDSALYFCASSNRQGALQETQYFGPGTRLLVL.